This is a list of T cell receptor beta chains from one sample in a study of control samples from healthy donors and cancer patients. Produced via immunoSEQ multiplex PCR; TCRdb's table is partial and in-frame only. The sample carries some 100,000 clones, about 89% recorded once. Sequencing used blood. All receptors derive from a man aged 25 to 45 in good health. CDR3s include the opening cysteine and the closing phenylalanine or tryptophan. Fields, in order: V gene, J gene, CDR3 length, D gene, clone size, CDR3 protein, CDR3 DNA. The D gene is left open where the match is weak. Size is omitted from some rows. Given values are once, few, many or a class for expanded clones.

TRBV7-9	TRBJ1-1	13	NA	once	CASSLPMNTEAFF	TGTGCCAGCAGCTTACCTATGAACACTGAAGCTTTCTTT
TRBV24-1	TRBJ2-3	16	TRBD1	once	CATSDSPDRATDTQYF	TGTGCCACCAGTGATTCCCCGGACAGGGCGACAGATACGCAGTATTTT
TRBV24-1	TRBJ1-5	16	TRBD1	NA	CATSDPSGTGNQPQHF	TGTGCCACCAGTGACCCCTCGGGGACAGGCAATCAGCCCCAGCATTTT
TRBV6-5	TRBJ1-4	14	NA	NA	CATTRGRRGAKLFF	TGTGCCACCACCCGGGGAAGGAGGGGGGCAAAACTGTTTTTT
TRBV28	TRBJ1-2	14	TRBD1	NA	CASSLWDRGFGYTF	TGTGCCAGCAGTTTATGGGACAGGGGGTTCGGCTACACCTTC
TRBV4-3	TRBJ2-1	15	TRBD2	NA	CASSLGTSGSFEQFF	TGCGCCAGCAGCCTGGGGACTAGCGGGAGTTTTGAGCAGTTCTTC
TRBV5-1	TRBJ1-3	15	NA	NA	CASSFLTGAGNTIYF	TGCGCCAGCAGCTTCTTGACGGGGGCTGGAAACACCATATATTTT
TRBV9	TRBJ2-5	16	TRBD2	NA	CASSRGLAGGQETQYF	TGTGCCAGCAGTCGAGGACTAGCGGGGGGGCAAGAGACCCAGTACTTC
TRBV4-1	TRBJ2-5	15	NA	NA	CASSQGPLIAGTQYF	TGCGCCAGCAGCCAAGGCCCCCTGATAGCAGGGACCCAGTACTTC
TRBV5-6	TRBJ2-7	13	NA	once	CASSLGPLYEQYF	TGTGCCAGCAGCTTGGGCCCCCTGTACGAGCAGTACTTC
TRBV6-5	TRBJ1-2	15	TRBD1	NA	CASSQQGRGFDGYTF	TGTGCCAGCAGTCAACAGGGGAGGGGATTTGATGGCTACACCTTC
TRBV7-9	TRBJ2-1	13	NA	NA	CASRGDWYNEQFF	TGTGCCAGCAGGGGGGACTGGTACAATGAGCAGTTCTTC
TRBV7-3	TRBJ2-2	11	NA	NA	CASSRGGELFF	TGTGCCAGCAGCCGGGGCGGGGAGCTGTTTTTT
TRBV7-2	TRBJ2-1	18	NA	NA	CASSTSLGWDGRYNEQFF	TGTGCCAGCTCAACATCACTCGGTTGGGACGGACGGTACAATGAGCAGTTCTTC
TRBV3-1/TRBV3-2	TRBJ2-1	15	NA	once	CASSQDARPVNEQFF	TGTGCCAGCAGCCAAGACGCGAGACCGGTTAATGAGCAGTTCTTC
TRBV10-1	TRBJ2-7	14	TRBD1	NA	CASLTRTGVYEQYF	TGCGCCAGCCTGACCCGGACAGGCGTCTACGAGCAGTACTTC
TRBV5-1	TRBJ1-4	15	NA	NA	CASSLSGGIREKLFF	TGCGCCAGCAGCTTGAGCGGCGGAATAAGGGAAAAACTGTTTTTT
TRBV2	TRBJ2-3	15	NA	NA	CAGRESGLPTDTQYF	TGTGCCGGACGGGAGTCGGGACTTCCAACAGATACGCAGTATTTT
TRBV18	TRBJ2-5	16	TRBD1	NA	CASSPRTGKEGETQYF	TGTGCCAGCTCACCAAGGACAGGTAAAGAAGGCGAGACCCAGTACTTC
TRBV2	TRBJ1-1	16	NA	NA	CASSEQGLGRNTEAFF	TGTGCCAGCAGTGAACAGGGATTAGGACGCAACACTGAAGCTTTCTTT
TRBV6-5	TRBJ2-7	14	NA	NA	CASSPRRNNYEQYF	TGTGCCAGCAGCCCAAGACGGAATAACTACGAGCAGTACTTC
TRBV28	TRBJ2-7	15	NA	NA	CASTPTGSHSYEQYF	TGTGCCAGCACCCCGACTGGGTCCCACTCCTACGAGCAGTACTTC
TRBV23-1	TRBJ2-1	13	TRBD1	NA	CASRTGVYNEQFF	TGCGCCAGCAGGACAGGGGTCTACAATGAGCAGTTCTTC
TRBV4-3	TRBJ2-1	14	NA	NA	CASSQGVVGNEQFF	TGCGCCAGCAGCCAGGGGGTGGTTGGGAATGAGCAGTTCTTC
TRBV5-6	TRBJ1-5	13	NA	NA	CASSLGRGQPQHF	TGTGCCAGCAGCTTGGGGAGGGGGCAGCCCCAGCATTTT
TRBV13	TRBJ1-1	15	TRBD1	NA	CASSWGQGMNTEAFF	TGTGCCAGCAGCTGGGGACAGGGTATGAACACTGAAGCTTTCTTT
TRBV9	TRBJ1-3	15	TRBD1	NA	CASSVGQTSGNTIYF	TGTGCCAGCAGCGTGGGACAGACCTCTGGAAACACCATATATTTT
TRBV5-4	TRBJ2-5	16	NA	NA	CASSLRGNAYQETQYF	TGTGCCAGCAGCTTACGAGGGAACGCGTACCAAGAGACCCAGTACTTC
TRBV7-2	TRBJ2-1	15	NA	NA	CASSLGNQGRNEQFF	TGTGCCAGCAGCTTAGGAAATCAGGGGCGCAATGAGCAGTTCTTC
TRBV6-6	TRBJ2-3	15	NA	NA	CASSYSISLTDTQYF	TGTGCCAGCAGTTACTCGATATCGCTCACAGATACGCAGTATTTT
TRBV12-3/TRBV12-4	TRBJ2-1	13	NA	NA	CASSFGGTDGQFF	TGTGCCAGCAGTTTTGGAGGGACGGATGGGCAGTTCTTC
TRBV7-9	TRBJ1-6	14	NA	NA	CASSPGAEGSPLHF	TGTGCCAGCAGCCCCGGGGCGGAAGGTTCACCCCTCCACTTT
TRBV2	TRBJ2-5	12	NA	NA	CASRTGAETQYF	TGTGCCAGCAGAACTGGGGCAGAGACCCAGTACTTC
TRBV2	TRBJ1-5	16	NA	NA	CASTSSDGESNQPQHF	TGTGCCAGCACCAGCAGTGACGGGGAAAGCAATCAGCCCCAGCATTTT
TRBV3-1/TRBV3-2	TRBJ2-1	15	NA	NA	CASSPKPSSYNEQFF	TGTGCCAGCAGTCCTAAACCGAGCTCCTACAATGAGCAGTTCTTC
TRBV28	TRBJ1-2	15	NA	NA	CASSTLGGRTGGYTF	TGTGCCAGCAGTACCCTCGGTGGCCGGACGGGTGGCTACACCTTC
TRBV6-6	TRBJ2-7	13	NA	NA	CASRGGADYEQYF	TGTGCCAGCAGGGGGGGGGCGGACTACGAGCAGTACTTC
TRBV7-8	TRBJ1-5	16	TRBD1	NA	CASSADRGRSGQPQHF	TGTGCCAGCAGCGCGGACAGGGGGCGAAGTGGACAGCCCCAGCATTTT
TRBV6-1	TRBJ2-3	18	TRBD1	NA	CASSGRGDRDGRTDTQYF	TGTGCCAGCAGTGGTCGGGGAGACAGGGATGGACGCACAGATACGCAGTATTTT
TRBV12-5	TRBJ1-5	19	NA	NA	CASGAFGTSFELGNQPQHF	TGTGCTAGTGGCGCATTCGGGACTTCCTTTGAATTGGGTAATCAGCCCCAGCATTTT
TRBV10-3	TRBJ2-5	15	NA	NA	CAISELGYFQETQYF	TGTGCCATCAGTGAGCTGGGGTACTTCCAAGAGACCCAGTACTTC
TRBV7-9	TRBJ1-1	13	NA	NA	CASSLGQTTEAFF	TGTGCCAGCAGCTTAGGCCAGACGACTGAAGCTTTCTTT
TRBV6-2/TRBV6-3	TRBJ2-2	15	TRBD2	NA	CASSGLAENTGELFF	TGTGCCAGCAGCGGACTAGCGGAAAACACCGGGGAGCTGTTTTTT
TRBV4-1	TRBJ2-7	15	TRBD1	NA	CASSQERGLPYEQYF	TGCGCCAGCAGCCAGGAGAGGGGGCTTCCCTACGAGCAGTACTTC
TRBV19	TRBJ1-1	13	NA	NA	CASSGTLNTEAFF	TGTGCCAGTAGTGGGACGCTGAACACTGAAGCTTTCTTT